This entry lists 7 T cell receptor beta chains sequenced from one sample in a study of type 1 regulatory T cells. TCRdb passed the reads through MiXCR, listing each CDR3 protein once. This sample has approximately 90,000 distinct CDR3 sequences, with roughly 31% found just once. Input material: CD4+ T cells, either the whole sample or a sorted fraction (not recorded which). The receptors derive from a human donor in good health.

A few counts support this clonotype. This chain uses TRBV20-1 with TRBJ2-1; the match to TRBD2 covers 10 bases. The CDR3 contains 13 residues. Germline CDR1 and CDR2: DFQATT and SNEGSKA (reference sequence). V lost 3 bases to trimming and J lost 7 bases; unmatched junction nucleotides: 3. CDR3 nucleotide sequence: TGCAGTGCTAGTCCTAGCGGGAGAAATGAGCAGTTCTTC. It encodes CSASPSGRNEQFF.

The V and J genes are TRBV28 and TRBJ2-5; D possibly corresponds to TRBD2 (6 bases). The CDR3 consists of 15 residues. The V gene's germline CDR1 is MDHEN and CDR2 SYDVKM. V shed 7 bases and J shed 5 bases, with 20 bases lying between them. In DNA, the CDR3 is TGTGCCAGCATTGGGGCCGGGAGTGATTTTGAGACCCAGTACTTC. Translating gives CASIGAGSDFETQYF.

This sequence joins TRBV3-1 and TRBJ2-4; TRBD1 agrees at 9 bases. The CDR3 has 16 residues. Germline trimming cut 1 base from V and 4 bases from J; bases unmatched to any gene: 5. Germline CDR1 is LGHDT and CDR2 is YNNKEL (reference sequence). The CDR3 sequence is CASSQVGTGRKNIQYF. In DNA form, the CDR3 reads TGTGCCAGCAGCCAAGTCGGGACAGGGCGAAAAAACATTCAGTACTTC.

The chain recombines TRBV6-2 or TRBV6-3 with TRBJ2-7, with 7 nucleotides matching TRBD2. CDR1 is MNHEY and CDR2 is SVGEGT in the germline V gene. The CDR3 loop spans 15 amino acids. V shed 6 bases, J shed 0 bases, and the junction held 8 bases outside the gene matches. The CDR3 nucleotides are TGTGCCAGCAGAGGTCTGGGAGGGGTCTCCTACGAGCAGTACTTC. This gives the protein CASRGLGGVSYEQYF.

The chain has TRBV9 and TRBJ2-3; D gene unclear. CDR3 length equals 14 residues. The V end lost 0 bases, the J end lost 2 bases, and 7 bases lay between the germline ends. Germline V gene data show CDR1 as SGDLS and CDR2 as YYNGEE. In DNA form, the CDR3 reads TGTGCCAGCAGCGTAGGATGGGACACAGATACGCAGTATTTT. Protein: CASSVGWDTDTQYF.

The chain employs TRBV5-1 and TRBJ2-1; D is tentatively TRBD1 or TRBD2 (5 bases each). Germline V CDR1 and CDR2: SGHRS, YFSETQ. V lost 0 bases to trimming and J lost 5 bases, with 12 bases between them. The CDR3 loop spans 15 amino acids. The CDR3 DNA sequence: TGCGCCAGCAGCTTGGCTGGGAGAGGGGACAATGAGCAGTTCTTC. Translation: CASSLAGRGDNEQFF.

The table lists this clonotype with a few counts. V usage is TRBV5-1 and J usage is TRBJ2-1; TRBD2 agrees at 7 bases. Germline assignment: CDR1 SGHRS and CDR2 YFSETQ. Germline trimming cut 4 bases from V and 7 bases from J; bases unmatched to any gene: 5. The CDR3 totals 13 residues. CDR3 loop: CASSPTSLNEQFF. CDR3 nucleotides: TGCGCCAGCAGCCCGACTAGCTTAAATGAGCAGTTCTTC.